A selection of T cell receptor beta chains follows, all from one sample in a study of patients and donors after allogeneic stem cell transplantation. TCRdb fed the RT-PCR reads into MiXCR, producing one record per CDR3 protein. This table holds approximately 430,000 distinct CDR3 sequences, roughly 17% found once. The sample was blood, either unsorted or a sorted T cell fraction (not recorded which). The receptors here all came from a human donor who was either an allogeneic HSCT recipient or a stem cell or donor lymphocyte infusion donor (not recorded which). It is not recorded whose cells these are; they may come from a transplant donor. Both conserved end residues are part of each CDR3. The D gene is left open where the match is weak. The listing skips clone size in some rows; elsewhere it reads once, few, many or a size class.

CDR3 | DNA | size | V | D | J
CASSLAEARLTEAFF | TGTGCCAGCAGTTTAGCCGAGGCCAGGCTCACTGAAGCTTTCTTT | many | TRBV12-3/TRBV12-4 | NA | TRBJ1-1
CASSERLRGNQPQHF | TGTGCCAGCAGTGAACGCCTGCGAGGAAATCAGCCCCAGCATTTT | NA | TRBV2 | NA | TRBJ1-5
CATFIGGGETQYF | TGCGCCACCTTCATCGGGGGTGGGGAGACCCAGTACTTC | few | TRBV24-1 | NA | TRBJ2-5
CASGFTGQGTYEQYF | TGTGCCAGCGGTTTTACGGGACAGGGGACCTACGAGCAGTACTTC | few | TRBV27 | TRBD1 | TRBJ2-7
CASSFSGRRQETQYF | TGTGCCAGCAGTTTTAGCGGGAGGAGGCAAGAGACCCAGTACTTC | NA | TRBV12-3/TRBV12-4 | TRBD2 | TRBJ2-5
CASSLWTDMTGELFF | TGTGCCAGCAGTTTATGGACGGACATGACCGGGGAGCTGTTTTTT | many | TRBV28 | NA | TRBJ2-2
CASSQGARSTGELFF | TGTGCCAGCAGCCAGGGGGCGCGGAGCACCGGGGAGCTGTTTTTT | many | TRBV3-1 | NA | TRBJ2-2
CASSYRDGGNSPLHF | TGTGCCAGCAGCTACAGGGACGGGGGTAATTCACCCCTCCACTTT | NA | TRBV6-5 | NA | TRBJ1-6
CASSLRKLGNTEAFF | TGCGCCAGCAGCCTTAGAAAACTAGGGAACACTGAAGCTTTCTTT | few | TRBV5-1 | NA | TRBJ1-1
CASSTERGSMNTEAFF | TGTGCCAGCTCAACCGAGAGGGGGAGTATGAACACTGAAGCTTTCTTT | NA | TRBV18 | NA | TRBJ1-1
CASSLGGTKKETQYF | TGTGCCAGCAGCTTAGGCGGGACTAAAAAAGAGACCCAGTACTTC | few | TRBV7-9 | TRBD2 | TRBJ2-5
CASGFTGSGNQPQHF | TGTGCCAGCGGGTTTACAGGGTCGGGCAATCAGCCCCAGCATTTT | many | TRBV12-3/TRBV12-4 | NA | TRBJ1-5
CASSPRTGEGSREQYF | TGTGCCAGCAGCCCGCGGACAGGGGAGGGATCGCGGGAGCAGTACTTC | NA | TRBV7-8 | TRBD1 | TRBJ2-7
CASSSGTGWTDTQYF | TGCGCCAGCAGCAGCGGGACAGGGTGGACAGATACGCAGTATTTT | NA | TRBV5-1 | TRBD1 | TRBJ2-3
CSASDRVGKNIQYF | TGCAGTGCTAGTGACAGAGTGGGCAAAAACATTCAGTACTTC | few | TRBV20-1 | NA | TRBJ2-4
CATSDFGDTQYF | TGTGCCACCAGTGATTTTGGAGATACGCAGTATTTT | few | TRBV24-1 | NA | TRBJ2-3
CSAAPPAWWEETQYF | TGCAGTGCCGCCCCCCCCGCGTGGTGGGAAGAGACCCAGTACTTC | few | TRBV20-1 | NA | TRBJ2-5
CASGSPGTTDTQYF | TGTGCTAGTGGTTCGCCCGGGACTACGGATACGCAGTATTTT | NA | TRBV12-5 | TRBD2 | TRBJ2-3
CASSQDVPDYNEQFF | TGCGCCAGCAGCCAAGATGTCCCAGACTACAATGAGCAGTTCTTC | NA | TRBV4-1 | NA | TRBJ2-1
CASSPRGLAVRIAKNIQYF | TGTGCCAGCAGCCCCCGGGGACTAGCGGTTCGTATAGCCAAAAACATTCAGTACTTC | many | TRBV11-1 | TRBD2 | TRBJ2-4
CASSYQQGHGYGYTF | TGTGCCAGCAGTTACCAGCAGGGTCACGGCTATGGCTACACCTTC | NA | TRBV6-5 | NA | TRBJ1-2
CASSYLLAGGPDTQYF | TGTGCCAGCAGTTATCTACTAGCGGGGGGGCCCGATACGCAGTATTTT | once | TRBV27 | TRBD2 | TRBJ2-3
CASQIGTENTEAFF | TGTGCCAGCCAGATCGGGACAGAGAACACTGAAGCTTTCTTT | few | TRBV2 | TRBD1 | TRBJ1-1
CASSLAQSSGNTIYF | TGTGCCAGCAGCTTAGCGCAGAGCTCTGGAAACACCATATATTTT | few | TRBV7-9 | NA | TRBJ1-3
CASSDGLAAYTSSYNEQFF | TGCGCCAGCAGCGACGGACTAGCGGCATATACCAGCTCCTACAATGAGCAGTTCTTC | few | TRBV5-1 | TRBD2 | TRBJ2-1
CASRGRVAEAFF | TGTGCCAGCCGTGGCAGGGTCGCTGAAGCTTTCTTT | NA | TRBV7-8 | NA | TRBJ1-1
CASGKDRGTDTQYF | TGCGCCAGCGGGAAGGACAGGGGCACAGATACGCAGTATTTT | NA | TRBV5-1 | TRBD1 | TRBJ2-3
CASRAGAGELFF | TGCGCCAGCAGAGCCGGGGCCGGGGAGCTGTTTTTT | many | TRBV5-1 | NA | TRBJ2-2
CASSGTGAEAFF | TGTGCCAGCAGCGGAACCGGGGCTGAAGCTTTCTTT | many | TRBV9 | NA | TRBJ1-1
CASSIGPESTDTQYF | TGTGCCAGTAGTATAGGGCCCGAGAGCACAGATACGCAGTATTTT | many | TRBV19 | NA | TRBJ2-3
CASSLRMQETQYF | TGTGCCAGCAGCTTACGCATGCAAGAGACCCAGTACTTC | many | TRBV7-8 | NA | TRBJ2-5
CASTKQGPRQGYTF | TGTGCCAGCACGAAACAGGGTCCGAGGCAGGGCTACACCTTC | NA | TRBV12-3/TRBV12-4 | NA | TRBJ1-2
CASSLGTSGSGEQFF | TGTGCCAGCAGCTTAGGGACTAGCGGGAGTGGCGAGCAGTTCTTC | many | TRBV7-8 | TRBD2 | TRBJ2-1
CASSQDHKTYEQYF | TGTGCCAGCAGCCAAGATCACAAAACCTACGAGCAGTACTTC | NA | TRBV3-1 | NA | TRBJ2-7
CASSLFDDGREKLFF | TGCGCCAGCAGCTTGTTCGACGATGGGCGGGAAAAACTGTTTTTT | NA | TRBV5-1 | NA | TRBJ1-4
CASSLLRGAMDTQYF | TGTGCCAGCAGCCTCTTAAGGGGGGCGATGGATACGCAGTATTTT | NA | TRBV7-3 | NA | TRBJ2-3
CASSQVVKGHTEAFF | TGTGCCAGCAGCCAAGTGGTGAAAGGGCACACTGAAGCTTTCTTT | NA | TRBV3-1 | NA | TRBJ1-1
CASRWGQGAKVEAFF | TGTGCCAGCCGATGGGGACAGGGGGCGAAAGTGGAAGCTTTCTTT | NA | TRBV12-3/TRBV12-4 | TRBD1 | TRBJ1-1
CASSHPTGTARNTIYF | TGCGCCAGCAGCCACCCTACCGGGACGGCCAGAAACACCATATATTTT | few | TRBV4-3 | NA | TRBJ1-3
CASRPSPSNTEAFF | TGCGCCAGCAGGCCTAGTCCCTCGAACACTGAAGCTTTCTTT | NA | TRBV5-1 | NA | TRBJ1-1
CASSWTDGSYEQYF | TGTGCCAGCAGTTGGACCGACGGTTCCTACGAGCAGTACTTC | few | TRBV12-3/TRBV12-4 | NA | TRBJ2-7
CATSPHRGTDTQYF | TGTGCCACCAGCCCCCACAGGGGCACAGATACGCAGTATTTT | few | TRBV15 | NA | TRBJ2-3
CASSLTGQNSPLHF | TGTGCCAGCAGCCTGACGGGACAGAATTCACCCCTCCACTTT | few | TRBV12-3/TRBV12-4 | TRBD1 | TRBJ1-6
CASSQETVSYEQYF | TGTGCCAGCAGCCAAGAAACAGTCTCCTACGAGCAGTACTTC | many | TRBV4-2 | NA | TRBJ2-7
CASSLAQATGTEAFF | TGTGCCAGCAGCTTAGCCCAGGCCACGGGGACTGAAGCTTTCTTT | NA | TRBV5-5 | NA | TRBJ1-1
CASSPLSSGARYEQYF | TGTGCCAGCAGCCCCCTCAGTTCGGGGGCGAGGTACGAGCAGTACTTC | NA | TRBV4-2 | NA | TRBJ2-7
CATSDLGTGLSTDTQYF | TGTGCCACCAGTGACCTTGGGACAGGGCTCAGCACAGATACGCAGTATTTT | few | TRBV24-1 | TRBD1 | TRBJ2-3
CSARDSRRSAFF | TGCAGTGCTAGAGATTCGAGACGTTCAGCTTTCTTT | NA | TRBV20-1 | NA | TRBJ1-1
CASSLLTGSYEQYF | TGTGCCAGCAGCCTCTTGACAGGGTCCTACGAGCAGTACTTC | NA | TRBV14 | TRBD1 | TRBJ2-7
CASSLGFGGPNEAFF | TGTGCCAGCAGTTTGGGTTTTGGGGGGCCTAATGAAGCTTTCTTT | few | TRBV12-3/TRBV12-4 | NA | TRBJ1-1
CASSLGGTSGKETQYF | TGTGCCAGCAGTTTAGGGGGGACTAGCGGGAAAGAGACCCAGTACTTC | few | TRBV12-3/TRBV12-4 | TRBD2 | TRBJ2-5
CSARVLAGVRTRTYNEQFF | TGCAGTGCTAGAGTGCTAGCGGGAGTGAGGACCCGGACCTACAATGAGCAGTTCTTC | many | TRBV20-1 | TRBD2 | TRBJ2-1
CASSIERGRGNQPQHF | TGTGCCAGTAGTATAGAAAGGGGGCGAGGCAATCAGCCCCAGCATTTT | NA | TRBV19 | TRBD1 | TRBJ1-5
CASSMGQGNKNIQYF | TGCGCCAGCAGCATGGGACAGGGAAACAAAAACATTCAGTACTTC | few | TRBV5-1 | TRBD1 | TRBJ2-4
CASGPDRPSYNEQFF | TGTGCTAGTGGTCCAGACAGGCCCTCCTACAATGAGCAGTTCTTC | few | TRBV12-5 | NA | TRBJ2-1
CASSRLGQHSNQPQHF | TGCGCCAGCAGCCGGCTAGGACAGCATTCCAATCAGCCCCAGCATTTT | NA | TRBV5-1 | NA | TRBJ1-5
CASSYGIGDTGELFF | TGTGCCAGCAGTTACGGGATAGGGGACACCGGGGAGCTGTTTTTT | NA | TRBV6-5 | NA | TRBJ2-2
CSASEIGGMGSQETQYF | TGCAGTGCTAGTGAAATAGGGGGGATGGGTTCCCAAGAGACCCAGTACTTC | few | TRBV20-1 | NA | TRBJ2-5
CASSSIYEQYF | TGTGCCAGCAGTTCAATTTACGAGCAGTACTTC | many | TRBV12-3/TRBV12-4 | NA | TRBJ2-7
CASSYGTGNEQFF | TGTGCCAGCAGCTACGGGACAGGGAATGAGCAGTTCTTC | many | TRBV7-9 | TRBD1 | TRBJ2-1